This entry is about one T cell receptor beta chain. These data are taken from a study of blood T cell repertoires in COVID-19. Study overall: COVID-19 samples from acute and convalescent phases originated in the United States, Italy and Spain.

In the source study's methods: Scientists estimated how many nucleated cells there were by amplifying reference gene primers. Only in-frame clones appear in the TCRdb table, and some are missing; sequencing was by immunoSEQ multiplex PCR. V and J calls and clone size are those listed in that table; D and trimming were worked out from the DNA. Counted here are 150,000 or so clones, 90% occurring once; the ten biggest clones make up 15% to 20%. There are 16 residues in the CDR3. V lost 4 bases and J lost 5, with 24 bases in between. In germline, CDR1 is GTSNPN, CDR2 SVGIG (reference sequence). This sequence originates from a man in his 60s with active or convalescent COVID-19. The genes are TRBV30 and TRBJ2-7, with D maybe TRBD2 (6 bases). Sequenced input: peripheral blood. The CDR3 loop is CAWKKRPGLMTDEQYF. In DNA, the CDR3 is TGTGCCTGGAAGAAACGCCCGGGACTCATGACTGACGAGCAGTACTTC.